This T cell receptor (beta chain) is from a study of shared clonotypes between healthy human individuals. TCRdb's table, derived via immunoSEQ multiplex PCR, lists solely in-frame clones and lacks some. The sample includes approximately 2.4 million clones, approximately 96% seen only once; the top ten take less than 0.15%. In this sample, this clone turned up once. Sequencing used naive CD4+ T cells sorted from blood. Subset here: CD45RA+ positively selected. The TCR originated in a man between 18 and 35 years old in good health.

Written as DNA, the CDR3 is TGTGCCAGCAGTTCGACTCCGGGGACAGGGCCTGAAAAACTGTTTTTT. It yields the protein CASSSTPGTGPEKLFF. The V and J genes are TRBV28 and TRBJ1-4; 9 bases are a match to TRBD1. The CDR3 sequence is 16 residues long. J was trimmed by 7 bases and V by 4 bases; bases with no gene match: 10. Per germline, CDR1 MDHEN and CDR2 SYDVKM.